These T cell receptor beta chains were read from a single sample in a study of beta chain features in type 1 diabetes. Clones were read by immunoSEQ multiplex PCR, and TCRdb kept only the in-frame ones, dropping some. The sample shows 250,000 or so clones, 27% of them seen only once. Specimen: central memory CD4+ T cells from blood. Receptors were obtained from a man aged 25-40 years in good health. CDR3s include the opening cysteine and the closing phenylalanine or tryptophan. The D gene is left open where the match is weak. Clone size is stated in some rows and not others, as once, few, many or a class when expanded.

d_call j_call clone_size v_call cdr3_nt cdr3_aa
TRBD2 TRBJ2-4 . TRBV30 TGTGCCTGGAGTACGGGCGCGGGAGACATTCAGTACTTC CAWSTGAGDIQYF
. TRBJ2-7 . TRBV29-1 TGCAGCGTCCTAATCTCCTACGAGCAGTACTTC CSVLISYEQYF
. TRBJ1-1 . TRBV7-8 TGTGCCAGCAGCTTTAAGGGTGATTCCACTGAAGCTTTCTTT CASSFKGDSTEAFF
. TRBJ2-5 few TRBV30 TGTGCCTGCACCGGGTGTTTGGAGGGGGAGACCCAGTACTTC CACTGCLEGETQYF
TRBD1 TRBJ2-5 . TRBV18 TGTGCCAGCTCACCACGTCCGGGACAGGGGAAAGAAGAGACCCAGTACTTC CASSPRPGQGKEETQYF
TRBD1 TRBJ1-1 few TRBV19 TGTGCCAGCGGGGACAGGGGAAACACTGAAGCTTTCTTT CASGDRGNTEAFF
. TRBJ2-5 few TRBV6-6 TGTGCCAGCAGCCGACTAGTGTGGGAGACCCAGTACTTC CASSRLVWETQYF
. TRBJ2-1 . TRBV11-2 TGTGCCAGCAGCTTCCGGTGCGGAGGGGACAATGAGCAGTTCTTC CASSFRCGGDNEQFF
TRBD2 TRBJ2-1 few TRBV30 TGTGCCTGGAGTACATCTAGCGGAGCTTACAATGAGCAGTTCTTC CAWSTSSGAYNEQFF
. TRBJ2-7 . TRBV10-2 TGCGCCAGCAGTGAGGGTGGAGAGCAGTACTTC CASSEGGEQYF
. TRBJ2-6 few TRBV4-2 TGTGCCAGCAGCCAAGATACCCCATACTCTGGGGCCAACGTCCTGACTTTC CASSQDTPYSGANVLTF
TRBD1 TRBJ1-2 . TRBV5-1 TGCGCCAGCAGCCTTGGGACAGTTTCTAACTATGGCTACACCTTC CASSLGTVSNYGYTF
. TRBJ2-7 . TRBV20-1 TGCAGTGCTAGGCAACTCTACGAGCAGTACTTC CSARQLYEQYF
. TRBJ2-3 once TRBV7-9 TGTGCCAGCAGCCACTGGACCGAGACAGATACGCAGTATTTT CASSHWTETDTQYF
TRBD1 TRBJ1-2 . TRBV9 TGTGCCAGCAGCGGGGGACAGGGAGGTTACTATGGCTACACCTTC CASSGGQGGYYGYTF
. TRBJ1-5 . TRBV7-6 TGTGCCAGCAGTTCGGGCCGATACCAGCCCCAGCATTTT CASSSGRYQPQHF
. TRBJ2-1 few TRBV18 TGTGCCAGCTCACAAGGACTGCAAGCCTACAATGAGCAGTTCTTC CASSQGLQAYNEQFF
TRBD2 TRBJ2-7 few TRBV29-1 TGCAGCGTTGCGGGGGGGAGCTACGAGCAGTACTTC CSVAGGSYEQYF
. TRBJ1-5 . TRBV5-1 TGCGCCAGCAGCTTGGGCCAGGGTCAGCCCCAGCATTTT CASSLGQGQPQHF
TRBD1 TRBJ1-5 . TRBV7-9 TGTGCCAGCAGCTCTGGGACAGGACGACCCCAGCATTTT CASSSGTGRPQHF
TRBD1 TRBJ2-4 . TRBV19 TGTGCCAGTACCCTCACGGGACAGGGTTACGACATTCAGTACTTC CASTLTGQGYDIQYF
TRBD1 TRBJ2-6 . TRBV5-1 TGCGCCAGCAGCTTGAATCTTGGGACAGGGTTTCCATCTGGGGCCAACGTCCTGACTTTC CASSLNLGTGFPSGANVLTF
. TRBJ2-1 few TRBV11-3 TGTGCCAGCAGCCCGAGGCTCTCAAGCTTCAATGAGCAGTTCTTC CASSPRLSSFNEQFF
. TRBJ2-7 few TRBV30 TGTGCCTGGAGTCCTGTCGCGTCGGCGCAGTACTTC CAWSPVASAQYF
. TRBJ2-5 . TRBV7-9 TGTGCCAGCAGCGCTCGAACTGCGGGAGAGACCCAGTACTTC CASSARTAGETQYF
TRBD1 TRBJ2-1 . TRBV5-6 TGTGCCAGCAGCCCCAATAGAGGGGGCCCTCACAATGAGCAGTTCTTC CASSPNRGGPHNEQFF
TRBD1 TRBJ1-2 . TRBV25-1 TGTGCCAGCAGTGAGACAGGACAGGAGATCTATGGCTACACCTTC CASSETGQEIYGYTF
TRBD1 TRBJ2-7 . TRBV30 TGTGCCTGGAGTACTACCGGGACAGGGGCCGACGAGCAGTACTTC CAWSTTGTGADEQYF
. TRBJ1-2 few TRBV25-1 TGTGCCAGCAGTGCCCGGACTGAGGAGGGCTACACCTTC CASSARTEEGYTF
TRBD1 TRBJ2-3 . TRBV7-9 TGTGCCAGCAGCCCCAACCGGACAGGGGGTACGCAGTATTTT CASSPNRTGGTQYF
TRBD1 TRBJ1-5 . TRBV29-1 TGCAGCGCCACAGGGGTAGGGCAGCCCCAGCATTTT CSATGVGQPQHF
. TRBJ2-7 . TRBV27 TGTGCCAGCAGTTTAAGGCGGAGCCTTGGGGAGCAGTACTTC CASSLRRSLGEQYF
. TRBJ2-5 . TRBV19 TGTGCCAGTAGTGGCAGGGCGCAAGAGACCCAGTACTTC CASSGRAQETQYF
. TRBJ1-1 . TRBV7-9 TGTGCCAGCAGCTTAGCAGGGACTGAAGCTTTCTTT CASSLAGTEAFF
TRBD1 TRBJ2-3 . TRBV5-4 TGTGCCAGCAGTGCGGACAGGAATACGCAGTATTTT CASSADRNTQYF